The subject of this entry is one T cell receptor beta chain. Antigen unknown. TCRdb keeps only in-frame clones here, not all; method: immunoSEQ multiplex PCR. Of around 89,000 clones in the sample, 70% to 90% were seen once. These data are taken from a study of T cell responses to AZD1222 COVID-19 vaccine. General observations from the study: There were mostly white British donors and more females than males, and clonal diversity was possibly underestimated. After two AZD1222 doses, spike-specific TCR breadth and depth rose versus day 0.

Some second doses came at about 4 weeks and others at about 12 weeks; these were pooled. The ends were cut back, 5 bases at V and 2 bases at J, with 13 bases in the middle. This CDR3 comprises 15 residues. Germline CDR1 is MRHNA and CDR2 is SNTAGT. The chain is built from TRBV6-4 and TRBJ2-1; tentatively, D is TRBD2 (5 bases). The sample in question was peripheral blood, obtained 28 days after the second AZD1222 dose. The origin of this receptor is an adult who received the AZD1222 COVID-19 vaccine. CDR3 nucleotides: TGTGCCAGCAGTACGGGCCTCGGGACCTACAATGAGCAGTTCTTC. Its translation: CASSTGLGTYNEQFF.